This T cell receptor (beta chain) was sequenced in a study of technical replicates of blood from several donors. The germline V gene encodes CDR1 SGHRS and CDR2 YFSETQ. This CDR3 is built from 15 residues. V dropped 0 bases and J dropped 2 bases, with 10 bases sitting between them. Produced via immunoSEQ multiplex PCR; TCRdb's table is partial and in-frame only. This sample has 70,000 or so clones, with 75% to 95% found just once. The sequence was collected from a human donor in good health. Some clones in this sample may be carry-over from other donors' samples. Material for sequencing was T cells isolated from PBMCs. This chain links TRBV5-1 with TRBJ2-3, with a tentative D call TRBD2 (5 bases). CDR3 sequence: CASSLGETPTDTQYF. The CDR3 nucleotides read TGCGCCAGCAGCTTGGGGGAGACCCCCACAGATACGCAGTATTTT. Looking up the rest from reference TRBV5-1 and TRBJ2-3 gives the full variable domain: KAGVTQTPRYLIKTRGQQVTLSCSPISGHRSVSWYQQTPGQGLQFLFEYFSETQRNKGNFPGRFSGRQFSNSRSEMNVSTLELGDSALYLCASSLGETPTDTQYFGPGTRLTVL.